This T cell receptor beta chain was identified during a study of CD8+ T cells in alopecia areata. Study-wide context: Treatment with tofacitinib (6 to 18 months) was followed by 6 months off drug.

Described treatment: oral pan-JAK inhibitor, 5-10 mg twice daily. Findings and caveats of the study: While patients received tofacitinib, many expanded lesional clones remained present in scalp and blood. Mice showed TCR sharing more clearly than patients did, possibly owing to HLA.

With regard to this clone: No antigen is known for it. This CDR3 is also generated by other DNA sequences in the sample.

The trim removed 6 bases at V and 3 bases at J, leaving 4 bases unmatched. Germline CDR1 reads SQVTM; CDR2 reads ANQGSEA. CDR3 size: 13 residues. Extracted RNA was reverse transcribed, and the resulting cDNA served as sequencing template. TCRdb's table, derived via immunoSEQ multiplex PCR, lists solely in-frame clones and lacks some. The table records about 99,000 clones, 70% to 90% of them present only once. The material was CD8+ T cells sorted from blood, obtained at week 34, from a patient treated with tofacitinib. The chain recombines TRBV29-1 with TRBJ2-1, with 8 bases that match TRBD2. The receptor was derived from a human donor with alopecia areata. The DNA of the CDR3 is TGCAGCGTGGGCCTAGCGGGCTACAATGAGCAGTTCTTC. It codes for CSVGLAGYNEQFF.